This T cell receptor (beta chain) was sequenced for a study of Tregs in tolerant kidney transplant recipients. Recipients received nonmyeloablative bone marrow transplants from related graft donors, with transient mixed chimerism. Points on this clone: The CDR3 end lies 3 residues beyond the end of the read and is filled in from the germline J gene.

Sequenced by immunoSEQ multiplex PCR; TCRdb stores in-frame clones only, minus some. Recorded for this sample: about 14,000 clones. This CDR3 is built from 16 residues. The trim removed 4 bases at V and 4 bases at J, leaving 9 bases unmatched. The germline V gene has CDR1 SGHVS and CDR2 FQNEAQ. The chain joins TRBV7-8 to TRBJ1-1, with 10 bases fitting TRBD1. The source material was CD8+ T cells from blood (PBMCs), sampled 6 months after the transplant. The receptor's source is a human patient who received a combined kidney and bone marrow transplant. The graft donor may have given rise to some T cells. The CDR3 DNA, read in part, is TGTGCCAGCAGCTATAAACCTGGGGACAGGGGCACTGAA. Protein product: CASSYKPGDRGTE. The whole CDR3 reads CASSYKPGDRGTEAFF.